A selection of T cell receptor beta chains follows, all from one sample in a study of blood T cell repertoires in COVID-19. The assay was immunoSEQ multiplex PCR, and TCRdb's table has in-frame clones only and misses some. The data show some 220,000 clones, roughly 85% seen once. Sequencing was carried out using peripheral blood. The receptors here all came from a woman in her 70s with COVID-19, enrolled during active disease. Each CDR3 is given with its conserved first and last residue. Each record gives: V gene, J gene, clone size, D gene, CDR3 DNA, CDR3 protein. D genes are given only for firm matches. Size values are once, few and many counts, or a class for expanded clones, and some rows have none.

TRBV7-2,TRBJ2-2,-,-,TGTGCCAGCAGCTTCGAGGGCCGGGCCGGGGAGCTGTTTTTT,CASSFEGRAGELFF
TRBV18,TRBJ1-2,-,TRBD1,TGTGCCAGCTCACGCCGGGACAGGGACAACTATGGCTACACCTTC,CASSRRDRDNYGYTF
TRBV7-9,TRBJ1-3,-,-,TGTGCCAGCAGCTTCACAAGCTCTGGAAACACCATATATTTT,CASSFTSSGNTIYF
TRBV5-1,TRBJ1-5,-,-,TGCGCCAGCAGCCCCGTGGCGGGGACGGATCAGCCCCAGCATTTT,CASSPVAGTDQPQHF
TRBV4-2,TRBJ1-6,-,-,TGTGCCAGCAGCCAAGGGACACCTAATTCACCCCTCCACTTT,CASSQGTPNSPLHF
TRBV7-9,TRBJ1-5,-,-,TGTGCCAGCAGCTTGGGCACCAATCAGCCCCAGCATTTT,CASSLGTNQPQHF
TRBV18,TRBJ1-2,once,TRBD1,TGTGCCAGCTCACCACGTGACAGGGGTTTTACCGCTAACTATGGCTACACCTTC,CASSPRDRGFTANYGYTF
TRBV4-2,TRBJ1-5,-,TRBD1,TGTGCCAGCAGCCAAGGCGAGGACAGGGCCGCTCAGCCCCAGCATTTT,CASSQGEDRAAQPQHF
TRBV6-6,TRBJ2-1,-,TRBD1,TGTGCCAGCAGTCTCGGGACAGGGTCCTACAATGAGCAGTTCTTC,CASSLGTGSYNEQFF
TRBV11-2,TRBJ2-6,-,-,TGTGCCAGCAGCCTGAGCTCTGGGGCCAACGTCCTGACTTTC,CASSLSSGANVLTF
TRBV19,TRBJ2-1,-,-,TGTGCCAGTAGTACCATTGAGGGGGCCTACAATGAGCAGTTCTTC,CASSTIEGAYNEQFF
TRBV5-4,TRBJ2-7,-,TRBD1,TGTGCCAGCAGAGCCCGGGACAGACCCTACGAGCAGTACTTC,CASRARDRPYEQYF
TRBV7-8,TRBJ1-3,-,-,TGTGCCAGCAGCCCAGTGACACAGGGAAACACCATATATTTT,CASSPVTQGNTIYF
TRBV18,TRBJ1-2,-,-,TGTGCCAGCTCATCCACAGGCTGGGATCTCCCATATGGCTACACCTTC,CASSSTGWDLPYGYTF
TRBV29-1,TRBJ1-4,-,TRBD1,TGCAGCGTTGATTTGGGAGGGACAGGGCGTGCGGAACTGTTTTTT,CSVDLGGTGRAELFF
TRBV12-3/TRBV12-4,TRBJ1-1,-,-,TGTGCCAGCAGTTTAAACGGTGAAGCTTTCTTT,CASSLNGEAFF
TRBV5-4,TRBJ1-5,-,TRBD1,TGTGCCAGCAGCGCCTCGACAGGGACGGAAGAGCCCCAGCATTTT,CASSASTGTEEPQHF
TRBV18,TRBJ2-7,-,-,TGTGCCAGCTCACCGGCGGGTTCCTACGAGCAGTACTTC,CASSPAGSYEQYF
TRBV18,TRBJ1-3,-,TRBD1,TGTGCCAGCTCACCCAGGGACAGTCTGGGAAACACCATATATTTT,CASSPRDSLGNTIYF
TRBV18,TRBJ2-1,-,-,TGTGCCAGCTCACCACCGATCGCGGGCCGGAGAAATGAGCAGTTCTTC,CASSPPIAGRRNEQFF
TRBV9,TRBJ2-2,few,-,TGTGCCAGCACCGTCCTTGGGGAGCCGTCGGCCGGGGAGCTGTTTTTT,CASTVLGEPSAGELFF
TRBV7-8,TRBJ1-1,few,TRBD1,TGTGCCAGCAGCACTGTCGGGACAGTGAACACTGAAGCTTTCTTT,CASSTVGTVNTEAFF